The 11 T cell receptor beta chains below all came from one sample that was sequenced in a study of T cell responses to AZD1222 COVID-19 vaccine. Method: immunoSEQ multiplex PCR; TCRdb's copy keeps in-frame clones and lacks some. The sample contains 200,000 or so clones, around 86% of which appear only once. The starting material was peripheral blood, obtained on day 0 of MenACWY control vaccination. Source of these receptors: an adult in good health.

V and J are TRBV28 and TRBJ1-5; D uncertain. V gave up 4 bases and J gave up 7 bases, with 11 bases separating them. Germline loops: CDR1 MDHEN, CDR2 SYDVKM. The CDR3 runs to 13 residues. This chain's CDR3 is CASSSPLVQPQHF. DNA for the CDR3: TGTGCCAGCAGTTCCCCACTGGTCCAGCCCCAGCATTTT.

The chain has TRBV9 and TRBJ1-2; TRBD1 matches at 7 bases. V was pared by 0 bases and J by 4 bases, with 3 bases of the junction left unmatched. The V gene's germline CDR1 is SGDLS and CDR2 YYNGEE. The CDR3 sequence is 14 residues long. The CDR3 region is CASSVEAGGYGYTF. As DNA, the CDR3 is TGTGCCAGCAGCGTAGAGGCAGGGGGCTATGGCTACACCTTC.

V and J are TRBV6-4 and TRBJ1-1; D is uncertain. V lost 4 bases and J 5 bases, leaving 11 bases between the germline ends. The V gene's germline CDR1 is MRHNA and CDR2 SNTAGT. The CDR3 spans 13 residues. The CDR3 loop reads CASSGTQGTEAFF. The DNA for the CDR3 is TGTGCCAGCAGTGGAACTCAAGGGACTGAAGCTTTCTTT.

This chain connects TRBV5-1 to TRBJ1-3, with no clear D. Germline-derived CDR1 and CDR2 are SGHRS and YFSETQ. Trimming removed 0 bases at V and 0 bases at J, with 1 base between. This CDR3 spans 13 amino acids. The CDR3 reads CASSLGSGNTIYF. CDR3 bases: TGCGCCAGCAGCTTGGGCTCTGGAAACACCATATATTTT.

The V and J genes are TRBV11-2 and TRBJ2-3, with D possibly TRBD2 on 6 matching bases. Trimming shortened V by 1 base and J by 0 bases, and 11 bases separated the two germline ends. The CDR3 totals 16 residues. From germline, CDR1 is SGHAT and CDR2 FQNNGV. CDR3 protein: CASSLGLGTSTDTQYF. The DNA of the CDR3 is TGTGCCAGCAGCTTAGGCCTGGGGACTAGCACAGATACGCAGTATTTT.

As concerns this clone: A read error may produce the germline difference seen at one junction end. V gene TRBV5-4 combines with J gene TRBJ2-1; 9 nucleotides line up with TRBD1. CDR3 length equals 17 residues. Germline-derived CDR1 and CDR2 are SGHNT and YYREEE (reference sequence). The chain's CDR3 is CASSLGGGTGFYNEQFF. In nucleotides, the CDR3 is TGTGCCAGCAGTTTGGGGGGTGGGACAGGGTTTTACAATGAGCAGTTCTTC. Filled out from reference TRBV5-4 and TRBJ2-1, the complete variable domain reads ETGVTQSPTHLIKTRGQQVTLRCSSQSGHNTVSWYQQALGQGPQFIFQYYREEENGRGNFPPRFSGLQFPNYSSELNVNALELDDSALYLCASSLGGGTGFYNEQFFGPGTRLTVL.

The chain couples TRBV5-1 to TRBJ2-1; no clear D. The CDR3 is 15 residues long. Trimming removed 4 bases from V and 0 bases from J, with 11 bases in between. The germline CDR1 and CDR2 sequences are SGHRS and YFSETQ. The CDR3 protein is CASSLSPSSYNEQFF. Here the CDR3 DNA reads TGCGCCAGCAGCCTGTCCCCGAGCTCCTACAATGAGCAGTTCTTC.

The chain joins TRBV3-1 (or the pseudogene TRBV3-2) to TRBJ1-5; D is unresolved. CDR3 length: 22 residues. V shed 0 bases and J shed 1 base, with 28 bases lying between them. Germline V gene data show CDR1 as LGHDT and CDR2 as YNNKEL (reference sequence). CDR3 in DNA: TGTGCCAGCAGCCAAGAGGGATTCCGTAAGTGGGTCGCTGTCTCAAGCAATCAGCCCCAGCATTTT. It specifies CASSQEGFRKWVAVSSNQPQHF.

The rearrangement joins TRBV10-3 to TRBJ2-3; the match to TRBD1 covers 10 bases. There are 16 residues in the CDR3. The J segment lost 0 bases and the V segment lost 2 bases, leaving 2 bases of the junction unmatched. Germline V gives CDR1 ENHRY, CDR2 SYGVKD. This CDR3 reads CAISELGQGSTDTQYF. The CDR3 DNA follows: TGTGCCATCAGTGAGCTGGGACAGGGGAGCACAGATACGCAGTATTTT.

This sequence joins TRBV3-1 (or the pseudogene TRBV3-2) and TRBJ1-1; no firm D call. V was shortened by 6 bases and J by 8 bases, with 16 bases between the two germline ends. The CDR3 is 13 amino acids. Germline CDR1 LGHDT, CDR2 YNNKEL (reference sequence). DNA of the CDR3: TGTGCCAGCAGTCCCCTCGGGGTGGCAGAAGCTTTCTTT. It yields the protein CASSPLGVAEAFF.

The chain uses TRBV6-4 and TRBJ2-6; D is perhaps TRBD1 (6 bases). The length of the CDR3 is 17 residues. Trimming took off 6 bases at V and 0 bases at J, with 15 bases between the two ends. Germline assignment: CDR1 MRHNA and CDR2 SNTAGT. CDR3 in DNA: TGTGCCAGCAGCCCGGACAGTTCCGCCTCTGGGGCCAACGTCCTGACTTTC. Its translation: CASSPDSSASGANVLTF.